One and the same sample provided the 20 T cell receptor beta chains below, sequenced in a study of control samples from healthy donors and cancer patients. Generated by immunoSEQ multiplex PCR, the TCRdb table keeps only in-frame clones and is missing some. The sample has 46,000 or so clones, more than 80% seen once. Source material: PBMCs. The receptors derive from a man aged 25-45 years with colorectal cancer.

This clone was recorded only once. The chain uses TRBV27 and TRBJ2-7; a possible D gene is TRBD1 (6 bases). V was pared by 5 bases and J by 3 bases, with 14 bases between. In germline, CDR1 is MNHEY, CDR2 SMNVEV (reference sequence). There are 14 residues in the CDR3. CDR3 in amino acids: CASSEGADSYEQYF. CDR3 bases: TGTGCCAGCAGTGAAGGGGCGGACAGCTACGAGCAGTACTTC.

The genes are TRBV2 and TRBJ2-3; no clear D. The CDR3 runs 15 residues. V lost 2 bases, J lost 3 bases, and 12 bases lay in between. Looked up from germline, CDR1 is SNHLY and CDR2 is FYNNEI. Written as DNA, the CDR3 is TGTGCCAGCAGTGAAAGTGGAGTTTTGACAGATACGCAGTATTTT. Amino acid sequence: CASSESGVLTDTQYF.

This clone was seen a handful of times. The rearrangement joins TRBV6-2 or TRBV6-3 to TRBJ1-2; tentative D call: TRBD1 (6 bases). Trimming took 2 bases from V and 4 from J, leaving 17 bases between them. Germline loops: CDR1 MNHEY, CDR2 SVGEGT. The CDR3 is 16 amino acids. CDR3 region: CASSYIQGKESYGYTF. In DNA form, the CDR3 reads TGTGCCAGCAGTTACATCCAGGGGAAGGAGAGCTATGGCTACACCTTC.

The gene calls are TRBV7-9 and TRBJ1-6; weak D call: TRBD1 (5 bases). The CDR3 contains 14 residues. Trimming took 6 bases from V and 6 from J, leaving 12 bases between them. Germline values: CDR1 SEHNR, CDR2 FQNEAQ (reference sequence). CDR3: CASSSGTGNSPLHF. CDR3 bases: TGTGCCAGCAGTTCTGGGACGGGTAATTCACCCCTCCACTTT.

This chain links TRBV7-9 with TRBJ2-7, with 8 bases that match TRBD1. J gave up 5 bases and V 6 bases, and 6 bases lay outside the gene matches. Germline lookup yields CDR1 SEHNR and CDR2 FQNEAQ (reference sequence). This CDR3 region has 13 residues. The CDR3 protein is CASSPDRGNEQYF. CDR3 in DNA: TGTGCCAGCAGTCCCGACAGGGGTAACGAGCAGTACTTC. The variable domain in full, completed from reference TRBV7-9 and TRBJ2-7, reads DTGVSQNPRHKITKRGQNVTFRCDPISEHNRLYWYRQTLGQGPEFLTYFQNEAQLEKSRLLSDRFSAERPKGSFSTLEIQRTEQGDSAMYLCASSPDRGNEQYFGPGTRLTVT.

This clone was seen only once. V is TRBV7-7 and J is TRBJ2-1, with 8 nucleotides matching TRBD1. This CDR3 contains 16 residues. V was clipped by 5 bases and J by 4 bases; unmatched bases: 10. Germline lookup yields CDR1 SSHAT and CDR2 FNYEAQ (reference sequence). The CDR3, as DNA: TGTGCCAGCAGCCTCGGACAGGGCGCTACTTACAATGAGCAGTTCTTC. Translating it yields CASSLGQGATYNEQFF.

This chain joins TRBV18 and TRBJ1-2; D gene unclear. V was shortened by 2 bases and J by 6 bases, with 25 bases between the two germline ends. CDR3 length: 18 residues. Germline CDR1 is KGHSH and CDR2 is LQKENI. CDR3 region: CASSPIPPKPAPEDGYTF. The DNA for the CDR3 is TGTGCCAGCTCACCAATACCCCCGAAGCCAGCCCCTGAGGATGGCTACACCTTC.

The chain combines TRBV5-1 with TRBJ1-6; possible D gene TRBD1, 5 bases. From germline, CDR1 is SGHRS and CDR2 YFSETQ. The CDR3 covers 15 residues. Trimming cost V 1 base and J 9 bases, with 14 bases left between them. The CDR3 loop is CASSLQGERGSPLHF. The CDR3 DNA reads TGCGCCAGCAGCTTGCAGGGAGAACGGGGTTCACCCCTCCACTTT. Together with reference TRBV5-1 and TRBJ1-6, the CDR3 gives the full variable domain: KAGVTQTPRYLIKTRGQQVTLSCSPISGHRSVSWYQQTPGQGLQFLFEYFSETQRNKGNFPGRFSGRQFSNSRSEMNVSTLELGDSALYLCASSLQGERGSPLHFGNGTRLTVT.

This rearrangement joins TRBV11-2 to TRBJ2-1, with unresolved D. Germline CDR1 reads SGHAT; CDR2 reads FQNNGV. The germline V and J ends were trimmed by 3 bases and 5 bases, with 11 bases remaining between them. This CDR3 is 14 amino acids long. The CDR3 reads CASSLERTNNEQFF. The CDR3 bases are TGTGCCAGCAGCTTGGAGCGTACTAACAATGAGCAGTTCTTC.

The chain has TRBV7-9 and TRBJ1-2; D possibly corresponds to TRBD1 (5 bases). The V end was cut by 7 bases, the J end by 0 bases, with 12 bases between. The CDR3 has 14 amino acids. Germline V gene data show CDR1 as SEHNR and CDR2 as FQNEAQ (reference sequence). For the CDR3, the DNA is TGTGCCAGCAACTTTCTAGGGGCTAACTATGGCTACACCTTC. Translating gives CASNFLGANYGYTF.

The CDR3, as DNA: TGTGCCAGTAGTATCGGACAGAGCAATCGAGAGACCCAGTACTTC. Its protein is CASSIGQSNRETQYF. This chain links TRBV19 with TRBJ2-5; a possible D gene is TRBD1 (6 bases). Trimming left V 3 bases short and J 4 bases short, with 15 bases between. The CDR3 spans 15 residues. Germline lookup yields CDR1 LNHDA and CDR2 SQIVND (reference sequence).

This chain uses TRBV19 with TRBJ1-1, with D maybe TRBD1 (6 bases). Germline CDR1 is LNHDA and CDR2 is SQIVND (reference sequence). CDR3 size: 16 residues. V lost 1 base and J lost 1, with 13 bases in between. The CDR3 coding sequence is TGTGCCAGTAGTATAGCTGGGCAGGGGTGGAACACTGAAGCTTTCTTT. This sequence encodes CASSIAGQGWNTEAFF.

This rearrangement joins TRBV7-9 to TRBJ2-3; the D call may be TRBD1 or TRBD2 (5 bases each). This CDR3 has 15 residues. CDR1 is SEHNR, CDR2 FQNEAQ, per germline (reference sequence). Trimming pared 0 bases from V and 4 bases from J, leaving 11 bases between. In nucleotides, the CDR3 is TGTGCCAGCAGCTTAGCGTCCCAGGGACCAGATACGCAGTATTTT. It codes for CASSLASQGPDTQYF.

This clone was counted a single time. CDR3 sequence reads: CASSSLRWGAWAGGPEAFF. CDR3 DNA sequence: TGTGCCAGCAGCTCATTGAGATGGGGTGCGTGGGCGGGGGGCCCTGAAGCTTTCTTT. This sequence joins TRBV5-6 and TRBJ1-1; possible D gene TRBD1, 6 bases. CDR1 is SGHDT and CDR2 is YYEEEE in the germline V gene. Trimming took off 3 bases at V and 6 bases at J, with 30 bases between the two ends. This CDR3 is 19 amino acids long.

This clone was seen a few times. The rearrangement joins TRBV11-2 to TRBJ2-5, with TRBD2 matching 7 bases. The ends lost 4 bases at V and 5 bases at J; junction bases unmatched: 7. Germline V CDR1 and CDR2: SGHAT, FQNNGV. This CDR3 is built from 14 residues. The CDR3 spells CASSSTGGRETQYF. The CDR3 region has the DNA TGTGCCAGCAGCTCGACCGGGGGGAGGGAGACCCAGTACTTC.

Points on this clone: Its ends do not fully match the called genes, so a read error is possible. For the CDR3, the DNA is TGCGCCAGCAGCCAGGAGGGTCCAGATCCCCATTTC. Encoded protein: CASSQEGPDPHF. V usage is TRBV4-1 and J usage is TRBJ1-2, with no clear D. Germline CDR1 reads MGHRA; CDR2 reads YSYEKL. This CDR3 spans 12 amino acids.

The genes are TRBV7-9 and TRBJ2-3; possibly TRBD1 for D (6 bases). Looked up from germline, CDR1 is SEHNR and CDR2 is FQNEAQ (reference sequence). The CDR3 is made up of 16 amino acids. Trimming removed 5 bases from V and 2 bases from J, with 17 bases in between. In DNA, the CDR3 is TGTGCCAGCAGCGTAGGGGGTCGCCTTATCACAGATACGCAGTATTTT. It yields the protein CASSVGGRLITDTQYF. The variable domain in full, completed from reference TRBV7-9 and TRBJ2-3, reads DTGVSQNPRHKITKRGQNVTFRCDPISEHNRLYWYRQTLGQGPEFLTYFQNEAQLEKSRLLSDRFSAERPKGSFSTLEIQRTEQGDSAMYLCASSVGGRLITDTQYFGPGTRLTVL.

This rearrangement joins TRBV20-1 to TRBJ1-5; TRBD1 might be the D (5 bases). V shed 3 bases and J shed 0 bases, with 9 bases lying between them. Germline V lookup: CDR1 DFQATT, CDR2 SNEGSKA (reference sequence). This CDR3 spans 14 amino acids. As DNA, the CDR3 is TGCAGTGCTAGTGGGGGGGGTAGCAATCAGCCCCAGCATTTT. Protein sequence: CSASGGGSNQPQHF.

The CDR3 DNA reads as TGCAGCGTGTCGGAAAAAATGAACACTGAAGCTTTCTTT. Translated, it gives CSVSEKMNTEAFF. The V and J genes are TRBV29-1 and TRBJ1-1, with D uncertain. This CDR3 contains 13 residues. Germline V gene sequence: CDR1 SQVTM, CDR2 ANQGSEA. The V end lost 6 bases, the J end lost 0 bases, and 11 bases lay between the germline ends.

This chain links TRBV7-9 with TRBJ1-2; 7 nucleotides align to TRBD1. The CDR3 totals 14 residues. V was pared by 5 bases and J by 3 bases, with 6 bases of the junction left unmatched. Germline V gene sequence: CDR1 SEHNR, CDR2 FQNEAQ (reference sequence). Here the CDR3 DNA reads TGTGCCAGCAGCCAGGGACAGAGAGACTATGGCTACACCTTC. It translates to CASSQGQRDYGYTF.